Below, 12 T cell receptor beta chains from the same sample are listed, as sequenced in a study of vaccination and CD4 T cells after COVID-19. Antigen specificity for these receptors is unknown. The Oncomine TCR Beta short-read assay was what sequenced the DNA obtained from cultured CD4+ T cells. TCRdb redid the calling of the PCR reads with MiXCR, one entry per CDR3 protein. Altogether about 13,000 distinct CDR3 sequences are present, 45% to 60% being singletons, with the ten largest covering 24%. Treatment noted: roughly ten-day PBMC culture with coronavirus spike peptide pools or control peptides (ViraFEST assay). The sample consisted of CD4+ T cells from blood, cultured in vitro. The receptor set was obtained from a human donor who had recovered from COVID-19.

This clonotype was counted a few times. J is TRBJ1-1 and V is TRBV27; 8 bases are a match to TRBD1. Germline CDR1 is MNHEY and CDR2 is SMNVEV (reference sequence). The CDR3 extends over 15 amino acids. The ends lost 5 bases at V and 5 bases at J; junction bases unmatched: 10. The DNA for the CDR3 is TGTGCCAGCAGTCCCACCGGACAGGGAATAACTGAAGCTTTCTTT. It encodes CASSPTGQGITEAFF.

The chain joins TRBV19 to TRBJ1-2, with TRBD1 identical over 10 bases. Germline V gives CDR1 LNHDA, CDR2 SQIVND (reference sequence). The V and J ends lost 2 bases and 2 bases, in that order; junction bases with no gene match: 2. The CDR3 loop spans 15 amino acids. The CDR3 loop reads CASSIQDRGNYGYTF. The CDR3 bases are TGTGCCAGTAGTATACAGGACAGGGGGAACTATGGCTACACCTTC.

On this clonotype itself: At one end the junction does not follow the germline gene, possibly because of a read error. The rearrangement joins TRBV11-3 to TRBJ2-5; 9 positions match TRBD1. The germline CDR1 and CDR2 sequences are SGHNT and YENEEA. There are 17 residues in the CDR3. CDR3 sequence (DNA): TGTGCCAGCAGCCTAGAGCCGGGACAGGGTCGTCGTCAGACCCAGTACTTC. Protein: CASSLEPGQGRRQTQYF.

The gene calls are TRBV7-2 and TRBJ1-5; the D is unclear. With 1 base removed from V and 6 bases from J, the gap between germline ends came to 13 bases. CDR3 size: 15 residues. In germline, CDR1 is SGHTA, CDR2 FQGNSA. The CDR3 protein is CASSLGPIPGQPQHF. In nucleotides, the CDR3 is TGTGCCAGCAGCTTAGGACCCATTCCCGGTCAGCCCCAGCATTTT. The full variable domain, in which reference TRBV7-2 and TRBJ1-5 provide the parts outside the CDR3, is GAGVSQSPSNKVTEKGKDVELRCDPISGHTALYWYRQSLGQGLEFLIYFQGNSAPDKSGLPSDRFSAERTGGSVSTLTIQRTQQEDSAVYLCASSLGPIPGQPQHFGDGTRLSIL.

This clonotype was seen a few times. The chain has TRBV2 and TRBJ1-6; 10 bases are a match to TRBD1. Germline-derived CDR1 and CDR2 are SNHLY and FYNNEI. The CDR3 extends over 14 amino acids. V trimming: 6 bases; J trimming: 8 bases; junction bases outside the gene matches: 4. The DNA of the CDR3 is TGTGCCAGCAGGAGGGACAGGGGCGATTCACCCCTCCACTTT. It specifies CASRRDRGDSPLHF.

This clonotype is hyperexpanded in the sample. The chain combines TRBV24-1 with TRBJ2-3, with D tentatively TRBD1 (5 bases). CDR1 is KGHDR and CDR2 is SFDVKD in the germline V gene. The CDR3 loop spans 15 amino acids. The V end lost 4 bases, the J end lost 0 bases, and 10 bases lay between the germline ends. The CDR3 sequence is CATSDLRGSTDTQYF. The CDR3 DNA reads TGTGCCACCAGTGACCTTAGGGGTAGCACAGATACGCAGTATTTT.

The chain joins TRBV12-3 or TRBV12-4 to TRBJ2-7; D may be TRBD1 (5 bases). CDR3 size: 15 residues. V was clipped by 3 bases and J by 3 bases, with 15 bases between them. CDR3 in DNA: TGTGCCAGCAGTTTCGCAGGGTCGTCGGGCTACGAGCAGTACTTC. It is translated as CASSFAGSSGYEQYF.

This chain connects TRBV6-1 to TRBJ2-3; tentatively, D is TRBD1 (5 bases). V lost 7 bases to trimming and J lost 4 bases, with 9 bases between them. This CDR3 spans 12 amino acids. Germline V CDR1 and CDR2: MNHNS, SASEGT. This chain's CDR3 is CASTGQSDTQYF. In nucleotides, the CDR3 is TGTGCCAGCACAGGACAATCAGATACGCAGTATTTT.

This sequence joins TRBV5-4 and TRBJ2-7, with D possibly TRBD2 on 5 matching bases. This CDR3 is built from 14 residues. Between the trimmed V and J ends, which lost 4 bases and 4 bases, there was a span of 15 bases. Germline CDR1 is SGHNT and CDR2 is YYREEE (reference sequence). This CDR3 is CASSQDLGRYEQYF. The DNA for the CDR3 is TGTGCCAGCAGCCAAGATCTAGGGAGATACGAGCAGTACTTC.

The chain uses TRBV15 and TRBJ2-7; D not resolved. The germline gives CDR1 LNHNV, CDR2 YYDKDF (reference sequence). V dropped 1 base and J dropped 1 base, with 11 bases sitting between them. The CDR3 loop spans 15 amino acids. Here the CDR3 reads CATSRGPPLSYEQYF. The CDR3 nucleotides read TGTGCCACCAGCAGAGGCCCCCCGCTTTCCTACGAGCAGTACTTC.

The rearrangement joins TRBV20-1 to TRBJ1-2; perhaps TRBD1 as D (5 bases). Germline assignment: CDR1 DFQATT and CDR2 SNEGSKA (reference sequence). The CDR3 has 15 residues. Trimming removed 0 bases from V and 2 bases from J, with 13 bases in between. CDR3 bases: TGCAGTGCTAGAGATCCGGCAGGGATAAACTATGGCTACACCTTC. It yields the protein CSARDPAGINYGYTF.

In the case of this clonotype: At one of its ends the junction is not consistent with the germline gene, which may arise from a read error. The chain combines TRBV12-3 or TRBV12-4 with TRBJ2-3; the match to TRBD1 covers 8 bases. This CDR3 has 15 residues. This CDR3 is CASSFMSGGTDTQYF. The DNA of the CDR3 is TGTGCCAGCAGTTTTATGTCAGGGGGCACGGATACGCAGTATTTT.